This entry lists 5 T cell receptor beta chains sequenced from one sample in a study of T-cell reconstitution after alpha-beta-depleted transplantation in children. Preparation of the TCRbeta library involved a method that used unique molecular identifiers. TCRdb fed the PCR reads into MiXCR, producing one record per CDR3 protein. The sample includes about 610,000 distinct CDR3 sequences, roughly a tenth of them seen just once. The sample in question was PBMCs from the stem cell graft donor, obtained from the stem cell graft. The receptors shown here come from a human donor who donated a stem cell graft to a child with acute myeloid leukemia.

This clonotype was counted many times. The CDR3 protein is CASSYHWDNNEQFF. The CDR3 nucleotides are TGTGCCAGCTCCTACCATTGGGATAACAATGAGCAGTTCTTC. This sequence joins TRBV18 and TRBJ2-1; D gene ambiguous. V was pared by 6 bases and J by 5 bases, with 14 bases between. The germline gives CDR1 KGHSH, CDR2 LQKENI. CDR3 length: 14 amino acids.

This clonotype occurred a few times. V is TRBV20-1 and J is TRBJ2-1; 14 bases match TRBD2. Germline V lookup: CDR1 DFQATT, CDR2 SNEGSKA (reference sequence). V trimming: 6 bases; J trimming: 6 bases; junction bases outside the gene matches: 7. This CDR3 has 15 amino acids. CDR3 DNA: TGCAGTGCATTCCCCGGGACTAGCGGGAGCAATGAGCAGTTCTTC. It encodes CSAFPGTSGSNEQFF.

The chain joins TRBV11-1 to TRBJ2-1, with TRBD2 matching over 10 bases. The CDR3 has 19 amino acids. With V trimmed by 6 bases and J by 4 bases, 18 bases remained unmatched. CDR1 is SGHAT and CDR2 is FQDESV in the germline V gene (reference sequence). The DNA for the CDR3 is TGTGCCAGCAGTCCCCGCAGCGGGAGGGCCGGGTCTGCGTACAATGAGCAGTTCTTC. Protein: CASSPRSGRAGSAYNEQFF.

The table lists this clonotype with many counts. The chain recombines TRBV6-5 with TRBJ2-7, with D perhaps TRBD2 (6 bases). V lost 6 bases, J lost 5 bases, and 23 bases lay in between. CDR3 length: 16 residues. CDR1 is MNHEY, CDR2 SVGAGI, per germline. CDR3 nucleotides: TGTGCCAGCAGCCTTCGGGGGACCCTATTCGACCACGAGCAGTACTTC. Translated, it gives CASSLRGTLFDHEQYF.

This clonotype has a count of ten or more. The chain links TRBV20-1 to TRBJ1-1, with 7 bases fitting TRBD1. Looked up from germline, CDR1 is DFQATT and CDR2 is SNEGSKA (reference sequence). J lost 0 bases, V lost 6 bases, and 10 bases had no gene match. The CDR3 extends over 15 amino acids. The CDR3 sequence: CSALRQGTVNTEAFF. The CDR3 DNA reads TGCAGTGCCCTACGTCAGGGGACAGTGAACACTGAAGCTTTCTTT.